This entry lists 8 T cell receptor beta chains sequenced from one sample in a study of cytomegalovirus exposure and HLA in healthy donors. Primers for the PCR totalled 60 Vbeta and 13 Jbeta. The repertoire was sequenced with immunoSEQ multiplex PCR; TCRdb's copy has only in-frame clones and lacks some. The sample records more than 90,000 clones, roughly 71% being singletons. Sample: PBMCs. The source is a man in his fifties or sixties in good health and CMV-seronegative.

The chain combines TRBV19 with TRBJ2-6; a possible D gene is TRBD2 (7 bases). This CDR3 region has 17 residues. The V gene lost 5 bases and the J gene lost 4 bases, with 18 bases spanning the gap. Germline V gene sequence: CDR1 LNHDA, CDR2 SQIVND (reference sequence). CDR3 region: CASSLRGGVGGANVLTF. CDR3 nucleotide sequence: TGTGCCAGTAGTCTAAGGGGGGGGGTTGGAGGGGCCAACGTCCTGACTTTC. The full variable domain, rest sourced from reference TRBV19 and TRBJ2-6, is DGGITQSPKYLFRKEGQNVTLSCEQNLNHDAMYWYRQDPGQGLRLIYYSQIVNDFQKGDIAEGYSVSREKKESFPLTVTSAQKNPTAFYLCASSLRGGVGGANVLTFGAGSRLTVL.

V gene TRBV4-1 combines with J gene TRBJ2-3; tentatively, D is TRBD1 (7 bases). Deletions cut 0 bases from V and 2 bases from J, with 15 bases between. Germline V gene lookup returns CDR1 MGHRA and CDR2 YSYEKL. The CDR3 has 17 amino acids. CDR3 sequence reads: CASSQDRRGRITDTQYF. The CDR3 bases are TGCGCCAGCAGCCAAGATCGGAGGGGGCGAATCACAGATACGCAGTATTTT.

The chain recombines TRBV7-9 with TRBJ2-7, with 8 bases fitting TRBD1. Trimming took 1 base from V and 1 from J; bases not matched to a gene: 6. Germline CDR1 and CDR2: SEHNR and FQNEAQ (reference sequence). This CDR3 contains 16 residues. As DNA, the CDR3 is TGTGCCAGCAGCTTAGATCGGGACAGGTCTTCCTACGAGCAGTACTTC. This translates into CASSLDRDRSSYEQYF.

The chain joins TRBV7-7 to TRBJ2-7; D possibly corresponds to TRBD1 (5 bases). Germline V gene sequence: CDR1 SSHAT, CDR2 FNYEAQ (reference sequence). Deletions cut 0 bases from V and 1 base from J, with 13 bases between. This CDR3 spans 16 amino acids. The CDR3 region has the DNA TGTGCCAGCAGCTTAGCAGACAGCGACTTTTCCTACGAGCAGTACTTC. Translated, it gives CASSLADSDFSYEQYF.

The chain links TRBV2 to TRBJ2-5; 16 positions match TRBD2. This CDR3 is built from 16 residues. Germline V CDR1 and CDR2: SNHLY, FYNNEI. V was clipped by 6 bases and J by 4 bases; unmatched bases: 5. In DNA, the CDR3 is TGTGCCAGCAGGGGACTAGCGGGGGGGCGGGGAGAGACCCAGTACTTC. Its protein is CASRGLAGGRGETQYF.

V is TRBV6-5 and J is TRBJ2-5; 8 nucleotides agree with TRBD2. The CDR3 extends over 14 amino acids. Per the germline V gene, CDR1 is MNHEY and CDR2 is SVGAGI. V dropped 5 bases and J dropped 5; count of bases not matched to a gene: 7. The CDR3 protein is CASSTLSGGETQYF. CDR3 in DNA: TGTGCCAGCAGTACCCTGAGCGGGGGTGAGACCCAGTACTTC.

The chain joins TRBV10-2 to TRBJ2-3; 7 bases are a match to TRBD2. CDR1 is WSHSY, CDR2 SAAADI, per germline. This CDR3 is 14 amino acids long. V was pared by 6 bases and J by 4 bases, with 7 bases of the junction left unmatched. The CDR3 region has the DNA TGCGCCAGCAGCATGACGGGGGGATCAGATACGCAGTATTTT. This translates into CASSMTGGSDTQYF.

CDR3 loop: CASSIDPAGGVYGYTF. CDR3 in DNA: TGTGCCAGTAGTATAGATCCGGCAGGGGGAGTCTATGGCTACACCTTC. V and J are TRBV19 and TRBJ1-2; 7 bases line up with TRBD1. Germline trimming cut 0 bases from V and 4 bases from J; bases unmatched to any gene: 8. CDR3 length: 16 residues. CDR1 and CDR2 from the germline V gene are LNHDA and SQIVND (reference sequence).